The entry that follows covers one T cell receptor (beta chain) sequence. These data belong to a study of human thymus T cells. Libraries were prepared by immunoSEQ multiplex PCR; TCRdb keeps only in-frame clonotypes and omits some of them. The sample carries roughly 60,000 clones, 94% recorded once. Healthy Finnish infants undergoing corrective surgery for congenital heart defects were the donors. Only four of the eight donors provided an approximately 0.45-1 mL blood sample. Genomic DNA was extracted from every available blood leukocyte. V was shortened by 0 bases and J by 5 bases, with 10 bases between the two germline ends. The CDR3 is 15 residues long. Germline lookup yields CDR1 MNHEY and CDR2 SMNVEV (reference sequence).

This receptor was obtained from a boy younger than two with a congenital heart defect but otherwise immunologically healthy. The sequencing sample was made of blood. The chain combines TRBV27 with TRBJ2-2; D is ambiguous. The CDR3 here is CASSLSILGTGELFF. The CDR3 DNA follows: TGTGCCAGCAGTTTATCGATCCTTGGGACCGGGGAGCTGTTTTTT.